This record concerns one T cell receptor (beta chain) sequence. In the original analysis: The authors estimated nucleated cell counts from reference gene primer amplification. Clones were sequenced by immunoSEQ multiplex PCR, and TCRdb holds only the in-frame ones, with some missing. That table supplies the V and J calls and clone size; D and trimming were determined from the DNA. This sample has 45,000 to 55,000 clones, with 82% found just once. This sample is drawn from a study of blood T cell repertoires in COVID-19. Overall study context: Samples came from the United States, Italy and Spain, spanning acute and convalescent COVID-19. T cells, B-cell-depleted T cells, or PBMCs provided the cDNA or gDNA that served as material.

Seattle cases were enrolled at active infection and followed longitudinally. The sample comprised peripheral blood. The receptor comes from a man at least 80 years old with COVID-19, enrolled during active disease.

This chain's CDR3 is CASSVEASGFNEQFF. CDR3 in DNA: TGTGCCAGCAGCGTTGAGGCTAGCGGTTTTAATGAGCAGTTCTTC. The rearrangement uses TRBV5-4 and TRBJ2-1; 7 bases are a match to TRBD2. With V trimmed by 4 bases and J by 7 bases, 11 bases remained unmatched. Germline V gene sequence: CDR1 SGHNT, CDR2 YYREEE (reference sequence). CDR3 length: 15 amino acids.